What follows are 18 T cell receptor beta chains derived from one specimen sequenced in a study of T-cell reconstitution after alpha-beta-depleted transplantation in children (dated by TCRdb to the mid-2010s). The library was obtained by PCR. Instrument used: Illumina HiSeq 2500. TCR library preparation used molecular barcoding, with unique molecular identifiers applied to normalize quantification of the TCRbeta repertoire. TCRdb trimmed the raw reads at Q25, called clones with MiXCR and kept productive beta chains. Rows with a matching CDR3 protein are joined into one entry that keeps the most common DNA and genes. This sample gives fewer than 700,000 distinct CDR3 sequences in total; approximately 13% of them show up just once. The biggest ten clones account for around 2% of the sample. The sample's treatment or condition, from its label and the paper: allogeneic hematopoietic cell transplantation with graft depleted of TCRalphabeta T cells and CD19 B cells.

The sequencing used PBMCs, mostly from graft donor cells, collected 360 days after TCRalphabeta/CD19-depleted stem cell transplant. The receptors shown here come from a male patient between 10 and 17 years old who had a stem cell transplant for acute myeloid leukemia, so the T cells may come from the graft donor.

This clonotype was seen at least ten times. This sequence joins TRBV29-1 and TRBJ1-2; 9 bases are a match to TRBD1. The CDR3 has 12 residues. The junction had 6 bases not matched to a gene; V was cut back by 5 bases and J by 8 bases. From germline, CDR1 is SQVTM and CDR2 ANQGSEA. In DNA form, the CDR3 reads TGCAGCGTTCGGACAGGGGCGTCAGGCTACACCTTC. It is translated as CSVRTGASGYTF.

This chain connects TRBV12-3 or TRBV12-4 to TRBJ1-1; 12 bases align to TRBD1. The CDR3 spans 17 residues. The V segment lost 7 bases and the J segment 3 bases; nucleotides outside the gene matches: 12. Here the CDR3 DNA reads TGTGCCAGCACCTCAGGGACAGGGGGCGATGTATACACTGAAGCTTTCTTT. Translation: CASTSGTGGDVYTEAFF.

This clonotype was found many times. The chain has TRBV28 and TRBJ2-5, with TRBD1 matching over 7 bases. The CDR3 spans 15 residues. V dropped 2 bases and J dropped 2; count of bases not matched to a gene: 5. In germline, CDR1 is MDHEN, CDR2 SYDVKM. For the CDR3, the DNA is TGTGCCAGCAGTTTAAGTCCGACAGGGCAAGAGACCCAGTACTTC. It is translated as CASSLSPTGQETQYF.

The table lists this clonotype with many counts. The V and J genes are TRBV5-6 and TRBJ2-7, with D possibly TRBD1 on 6 matching bases. The CDR3 runs to 15 residues. V was shortened by 2 bases and J by 2 bases, with 14 bases between the two germline ends. Looked up from germline, CDR1 is SGHDT and CDR2 is YYEEEE. CDR3 region: CASSFGQGPTYEQYV. DNA of the CDR3: TGTGCCAGCAGCTTTGGGCAGGGGCCGACCTACGAGCAGTACGTC.

This clonotype came up many times. J is TRBJ2-5 and V is TRBV12-3 or TRBV12-4, with 9 bases matching TRBD2. This CDR3 spans 14 amino acids. Trimming at V came to 7 bases and at J to 3 bases, leaving 6 bases not matched to a gene. The CDR3 here is CASTSGTPKETQYF. The CDR3 DNA is TGTGCCAGCACTAGCGGGACGCCAAAAGAGACCCAGTACTTC.

Many counts were recorded for this clonotype. The V gene is TRBV4-3, the J gene TRBJ2-2; D is ambiguous. Germline values: CDR1 LGHNA, CDR2 YSLEER. The CDR3 has 16 amino acids. V dropped 1 base and J dropped 1 base, with 10 bases sitting between them. CDR3 protein: CASSQAWAQNTGELFF. CDR3 sequence (DNA): TGCGCCAGCAGCCAAGCCTGGGCACAGAACACCGGGGAGCTGTTTTTT.

V gene TRBV7-8 combines with J gene TRBJ2-7; TRBD2 might be the D (5 bases). The V end was cut by 1 base, the J end by 6 bases, with 22 bases between. The CDR3 has 17 residues. In germline, CDR1 is SGHVS, CDR2 FQNEAQ. The CDR3 loop reads CASSLGRWKMGRGEQYF. CDR3 sequence (DNA): TGTGCCAGCAGCTTAGGGAGGTGGAAAATGGGCCGGGGCGAGCAGTACTTC.

This clonotype came up a few times. The V call is TRBV28, the J call TRBJ2-3; 9 nucleotides align to TRBD2. This CDR3 spans 16 amino acids. CDR1 and CDR2 from the germline V gene are MDHEN and SYDVKM. Trimming took 4 bases from V and 3 from J; bases not matched to a gene: 8. In DNA form, the CDR3 reads TGTGCCAGCAGTTCGCCTCGACTAGCGGCTACAGATACGCAGTATTTT. It is translated as CASSSPRLAATDTQYF.

The genes are TRBV28 and TRBJ2-2; possibly TRBD1 or TRBD2 for D (5 bases each). The CDR3 covers 17 residues. From germline, CDR1 is MDHEN and CDR2 SYDVKM. Between the trimmed V and J ends, which lost 6 bases and 4 bases, there was a span of 21 bases. CDR3 bases: TGTGCCAGCAGAAACCCGGGACCCCACCCTAGCACCGGGGAGCTGTTTTTT. This gives the protein CASRNPGPHPSTGELFF.

The chain carries TRBV4-3 and TRBJ2-7, with D unclear. The CDR3 runs to 14 residues. CDR1 and CDR2 (germline): LGHNA, YSLEER. Trimming left V 0 bases short and J 1 base short, with 7 bases between. The CDR3 bases are TGCGCCAGCAGCCAAGAGGACGGATCCTACGAGCAGTACTTC. It yields the protein CASSQEDGSYEQYF.

The chain links TRBV29-1 to TRBJ2-1; 12 nucleotides agree with TRBD2. With 6 bases clipped from V and 15 bases from J, the junction kept 12 bases outside the gene matches. CDR1 SQVTM and CDR2 ANQGSEA come from the germline V gene. The CDR3 sequence is 13 residues long. CDR3 coding DNA: TGCAGCGTGGGACTAGCGGGCGACCGATTGCTGTTCTTC. Protein: CSVGLAGDRLLFF.

The chain is built from TRBV4-3 and TRBJ2-2; 13 nucleotides agree with TRBD2. Germline CDR1 is LGHNA and CDR2 is YSLEER. V lost 3 bases, J lost 6 bases, and 13 bases stayed unmatched. The CDR3 contains 19 residues. CDR3 sequence: CASSQSVQTSGRKAGELFF. The CDR3 region has the DNA TGCGCCAGCAGCCAGTCCGTCCAGACTAGCGGGAGGAAAGCCGGGGAGCTGTTTTTT.

The sample holds a few counts of this clonotype. The V and J genes are TRBV7-3 and TRBJ1-2; tentatively, D is TRBD1 (6 bases). The CDR3 runs 15 residues. CDR1 and CDR2 (germline): SGHTA, FQGTGA. V was clipped by 7 bases and J by 6 bases, with 21 bases between them. The CDR3 loop is CASNQGGGVLNGYTF. CDR3 sequence (DNA): TGTGCCAGCAACCAAGGGGGGGGCGTATTGAATGGCTACACCTTC.

This clonotype was counted between two and nine times. This chain links TRBV4-1 with TRBJ2-3; 7 positions match TRBD2. This CDR3 comprises 14 residues. Germline-derived CDR1 and CDR2 are MGHRA and YSYEKL. The ends lost 3 bases at V and 5 bases at J; junction bases unmatched: 5. In DNA, the CDR3 is TGCGCCAGCAGCCACAATGTAGCGGGAGATACGCAGTATTTT. This encodes CASSHNVAGDTQYF.

CDR3 DNA: TGTGCCAGCTCACCGCAGACAGGGCATAATGAAAAACTGTTTTTT. This codes for CASSPQTGHNEKLFF. The J gene is TRBJ1-4, the V gene TRBV18; TRBD1 aligns across 7 bases. Unmatched junction bases numbered 5, after V lost 3 bases and J lost 4 bases. Germline V gene sequence: CDR1 KGHSH, CDR2 LQKENI. The CDR3 sequence is 15 residues long.

The table lists this clonotype with many counts. The chain joins TRBV9 to TRBJ2-3; D perhaps matches TRBD1 (6 bases). Trimming took 4 bases from V and 4 from J, leaving 16 bases between them. The CDR3 runs 15 residues. Looked up from germline, CDR1 is SGDLS and CDR2 is YYNGEE. The CDR3 here is CASSPANRVADTQYF. CDR3 nucleotide sequence: TGTGCCAGCAGCCCGGCCAACAGGGTTGCAGATACGCAGTATTTT. The full variable domain, rest sourced from reference TRBV9 and TRBJ2-3, is DSGVTQTPKHLITATGQRVTLRCSPRSGDLSVYWYQQSLDQGLQFLIQYYNGEERAKGNILERFSAQQFPDLHSELNLSSLELGDSALYFCASSPANRVADTQYFGPGTRLTVL.

The sample holds a few counts of this clonotype. At one end the junction does not follow the germline gene, possibly because of a read error. The chain recombines TRBV5-5 with TRBJ2-7, with D perhaps assigned TRBD1 or TRBD2 (5 bases each). The length of the CDR3 is 14 residues. In germline, CDR1 is SGHKS, CDR2 YYEKEE (reference sequence). CDR3 DNA sequence: TGTGCCAGCAGCTTTGGGGGTGGGATCTACGGGCAGTACTTC. Translated: CASSFGGGIYGQYF.

V is TRBV7-9 and J is TRBJ2-7; the match to TRBD2 covers 10 bases. The CDR3 is made up of 17 amino acids. Germline lookup yields CDR1 SEHNR and CDR2 FQNEAQ (reference sequence). V shed 1 base and J 7 bases; nucleotides not matched to a gene: 13. The CDR3 is CASSLVLVASGSGEQYF. The CDR3 coding sequence is TGTGCCAGCAGCTTAGTATTGGTGGCTAGCGGGAGTGGAGAGCAGTACTTC.